The clone carrying this T cell receptor beta chain was detected once. What it recognizes is unknown. This record comes from a study of graft-versus-host responses after intestinal transplantation. Overall study findings and caveats: Allografts of one patient group, those with graft-donor T cell macrochimerism, had high graft-versus-host to host-versus-graft clonal ratios. Marrow from the recipient contained GvH clones, some of which had appeared first in ileum or blood.

The CDR3 runs 10 residues. Germline CDR1 MNHEY, CDR2 SMNVEV (reference sequence). Trimming left V 7 bases short and J 7 bases short, with 8 bases between. Profiled with immunoSEQ multiplex PCR; TCRdb holds only in-frame clones, not every one. The repertoire holds fewer than 130,000 clones, with 85% to 95% as singletons. J is TRBJ2-7 and V is TRBV27; D is undetermined. The TCR comes from a human donor who received an intestinal transplant. This specimen was unstimulated CD8+ T cells sorted from spleen or lymph node cells, taken before intestinal transplant. CDR3 DNA sequence: TGTGCCAGCACCCTGGGAGAGCAGTACTTC. Protein: CASTLGEQYF.